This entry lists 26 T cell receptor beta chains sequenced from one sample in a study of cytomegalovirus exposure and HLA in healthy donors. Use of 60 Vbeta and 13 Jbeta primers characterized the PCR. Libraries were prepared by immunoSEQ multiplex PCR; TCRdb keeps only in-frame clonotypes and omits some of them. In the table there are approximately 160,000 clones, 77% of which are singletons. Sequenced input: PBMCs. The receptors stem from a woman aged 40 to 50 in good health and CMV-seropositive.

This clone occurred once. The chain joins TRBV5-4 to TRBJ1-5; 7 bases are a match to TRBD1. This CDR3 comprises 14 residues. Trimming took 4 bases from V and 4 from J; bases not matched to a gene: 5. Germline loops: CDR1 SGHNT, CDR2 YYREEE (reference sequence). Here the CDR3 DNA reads TGTGCCAGCAGCGACGGGACAGCGAATCAGCCCCAGCATTTT. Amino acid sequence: CASSDGTANQPQHF.

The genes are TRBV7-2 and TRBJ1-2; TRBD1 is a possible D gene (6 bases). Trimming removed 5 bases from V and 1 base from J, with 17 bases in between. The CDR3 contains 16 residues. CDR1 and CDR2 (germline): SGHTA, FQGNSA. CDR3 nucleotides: TGTGCCAGCAGCCTACTTGGGGCAGGGGTTAACTATGGCTACACCTTC. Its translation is CASSLLGAGVNYGYTF.

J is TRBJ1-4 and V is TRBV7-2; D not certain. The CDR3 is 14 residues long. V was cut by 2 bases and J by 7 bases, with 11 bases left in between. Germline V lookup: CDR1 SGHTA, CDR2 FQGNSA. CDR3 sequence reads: CASSLTRVTEKLFF. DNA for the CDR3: TGTGCCAGCAGCTTAACCCGAGTCACTGAAAAACTGTTTTTT.

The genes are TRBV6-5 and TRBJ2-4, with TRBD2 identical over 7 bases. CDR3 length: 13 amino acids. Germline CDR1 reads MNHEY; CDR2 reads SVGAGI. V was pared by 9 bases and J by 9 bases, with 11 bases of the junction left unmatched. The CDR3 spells CASWGGDLGIQYF. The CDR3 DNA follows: TGTGCCAGTTGGGGAGGGGATTTGGGCATTCAGTACTTC.

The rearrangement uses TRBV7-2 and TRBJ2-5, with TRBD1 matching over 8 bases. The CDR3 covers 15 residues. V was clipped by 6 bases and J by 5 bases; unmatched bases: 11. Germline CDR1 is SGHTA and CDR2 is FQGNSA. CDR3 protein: CASSLRRGPGETQYF. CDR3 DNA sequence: TGTGCCAGCAGTTTACGCAGGGGGCCGGGGGAGACCCAGTACTTC.

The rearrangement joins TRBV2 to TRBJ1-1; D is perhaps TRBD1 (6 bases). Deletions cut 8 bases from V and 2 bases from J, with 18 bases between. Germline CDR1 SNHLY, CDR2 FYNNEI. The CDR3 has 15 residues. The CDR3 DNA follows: TGTGCCAGCCTCCCCGAGACAGGATACAACACTGAAGCTTTCTTT. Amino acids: CASLPETGYNTEAFF.

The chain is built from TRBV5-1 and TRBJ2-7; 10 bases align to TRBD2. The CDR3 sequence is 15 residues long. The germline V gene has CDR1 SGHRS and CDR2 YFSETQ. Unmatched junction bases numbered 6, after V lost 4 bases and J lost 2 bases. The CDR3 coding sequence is TGCGCCAGCAGCCCTTCTAGCGGGAGCGCCTACGAGCAGTACTTC. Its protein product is CASSPSSGSAYEQYF. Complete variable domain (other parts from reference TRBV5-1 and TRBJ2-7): KAGVTQTPRYLIKTRGQQVTLSCSPISGHRSVSWYQQTPGQGLQFLFEYFSETQRNKGNFPGRFSGRQFSNSRSEMNVSTLELGDSALYLCASSPSSGSAYEQYFGPGTRLTVT.

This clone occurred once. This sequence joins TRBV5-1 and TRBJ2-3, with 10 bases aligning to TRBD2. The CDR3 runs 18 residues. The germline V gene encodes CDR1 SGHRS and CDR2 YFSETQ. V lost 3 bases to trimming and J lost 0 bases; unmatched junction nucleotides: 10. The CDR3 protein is CASSSEASGGSSTDTQYF. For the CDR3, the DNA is TGCGCCAGCAGCTCGGAGGCTAGCGGGGGATCTAGCACAGATACGCAGTATTTT.

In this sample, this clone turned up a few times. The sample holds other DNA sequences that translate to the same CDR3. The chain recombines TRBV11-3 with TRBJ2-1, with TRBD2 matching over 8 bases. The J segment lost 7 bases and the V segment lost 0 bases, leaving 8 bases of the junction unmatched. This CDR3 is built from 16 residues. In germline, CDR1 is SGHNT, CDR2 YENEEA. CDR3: CASSLDGGPGGNEQFF. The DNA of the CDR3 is TGTGCCAGCAGCTTAGATGGCGGGCCGGGGGGGAATGAGCAGTTCTTC.

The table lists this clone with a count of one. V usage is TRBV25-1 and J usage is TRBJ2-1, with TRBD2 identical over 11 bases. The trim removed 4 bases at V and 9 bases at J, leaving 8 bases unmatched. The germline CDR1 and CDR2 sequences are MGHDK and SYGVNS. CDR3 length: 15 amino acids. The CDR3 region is CASSVTSGRKGEQFF. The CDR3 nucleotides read TGTGCCAGCAGTGTAACTAGCGGGAGAAAGGGTGAGCAGTTCTTC.

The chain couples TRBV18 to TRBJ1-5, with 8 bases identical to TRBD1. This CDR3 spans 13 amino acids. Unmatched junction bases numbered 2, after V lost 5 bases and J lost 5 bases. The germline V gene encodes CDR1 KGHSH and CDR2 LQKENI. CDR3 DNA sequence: TGTGCCAGCTCAGGACAGGGCGATCAGCCCCAGCATTTT. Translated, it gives CASSGQGDQPQHF.

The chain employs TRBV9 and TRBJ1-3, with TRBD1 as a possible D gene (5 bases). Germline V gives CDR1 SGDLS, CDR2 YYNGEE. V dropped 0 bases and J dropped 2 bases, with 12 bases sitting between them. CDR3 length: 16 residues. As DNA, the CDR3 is TGTGCCAGCAGCGTAGCTGGCGGGGCTGCTGGAAACACCATATATTTT. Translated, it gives CASSVAGGAAGNTIYF. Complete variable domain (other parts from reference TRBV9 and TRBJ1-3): DSGVTQTPKHLITATGQRVTLRCSPRSGDLSVYWYQQSLDQGLQFLIQYYNGEERAKGNILERFSAQQFPDLHSELNLSSLELGDSALYFCASSVAGGAAGNTIYFGEGSWLTVV.

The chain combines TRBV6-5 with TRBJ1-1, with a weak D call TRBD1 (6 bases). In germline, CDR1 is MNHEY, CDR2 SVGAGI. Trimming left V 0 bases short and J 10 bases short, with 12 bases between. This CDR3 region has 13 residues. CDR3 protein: CASSYSLGQRAFF. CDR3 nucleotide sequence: TGTGCCAGCAGTTACTCGCTTGGACAGAGAGCTTTCTTT.

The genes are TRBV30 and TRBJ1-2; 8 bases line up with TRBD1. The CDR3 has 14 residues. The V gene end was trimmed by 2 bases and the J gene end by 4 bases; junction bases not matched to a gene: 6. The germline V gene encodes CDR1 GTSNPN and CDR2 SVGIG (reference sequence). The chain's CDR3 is CAWSLGQGGYGYTF. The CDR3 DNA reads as TGTGCCTGGAGTCTAGGACAGGGCGGCTATGGCTACACCTTC.

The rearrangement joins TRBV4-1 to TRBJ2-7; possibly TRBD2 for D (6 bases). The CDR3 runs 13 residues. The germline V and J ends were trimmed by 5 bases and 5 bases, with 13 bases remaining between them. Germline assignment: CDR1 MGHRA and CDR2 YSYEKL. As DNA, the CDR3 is TGCGCCAGCAGCGGGAGGACTGGGGACGAGCAGTACTTC. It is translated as CASSGRTGDEQYF.

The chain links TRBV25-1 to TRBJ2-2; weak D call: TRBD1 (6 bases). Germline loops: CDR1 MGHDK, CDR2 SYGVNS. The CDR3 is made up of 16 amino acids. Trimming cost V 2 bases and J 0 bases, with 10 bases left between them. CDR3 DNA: TGTGCCAGCAGTGAACAGGGGCCCACGAACACCGGGGAGCTGTTTTTT. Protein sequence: CASSEQGPTNTGELFF.

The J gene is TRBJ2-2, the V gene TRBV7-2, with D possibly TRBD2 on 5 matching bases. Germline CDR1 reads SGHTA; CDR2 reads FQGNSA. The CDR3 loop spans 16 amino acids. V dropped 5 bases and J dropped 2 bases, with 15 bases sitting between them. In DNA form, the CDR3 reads TGTGCCAGCAGCCGTATGGCGGGTCGCAACACCGGGGAGCTGTTTTTT. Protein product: CASSRMAGRNTGELFF.

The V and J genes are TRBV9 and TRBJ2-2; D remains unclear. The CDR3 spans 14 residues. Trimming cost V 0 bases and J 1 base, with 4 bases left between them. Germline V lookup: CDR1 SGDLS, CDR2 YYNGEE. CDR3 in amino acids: CASSVVGNTGELFF. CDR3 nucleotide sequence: TGTGCCAGCAGCGTAGTCGGGAACACCGGGGAGCTGTTTTTT.

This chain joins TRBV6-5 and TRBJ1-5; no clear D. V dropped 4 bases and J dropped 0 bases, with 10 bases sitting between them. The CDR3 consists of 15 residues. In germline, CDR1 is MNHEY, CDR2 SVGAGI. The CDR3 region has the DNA TGTGCCAGCAGTTTTCTTCCCGTTAGCAATCAGCCCCAGCATTTT. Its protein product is CASSFLPVSNQPQHF.

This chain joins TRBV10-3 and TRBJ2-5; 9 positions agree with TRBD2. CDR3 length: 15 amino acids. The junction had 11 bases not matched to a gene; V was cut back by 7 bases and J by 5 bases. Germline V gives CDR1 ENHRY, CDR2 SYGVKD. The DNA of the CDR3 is TGTGCCATCACCCATAGCGGGAGAGTAAAGGAGACCCAGTACTTC. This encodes CAITHSGRVKETQYF.

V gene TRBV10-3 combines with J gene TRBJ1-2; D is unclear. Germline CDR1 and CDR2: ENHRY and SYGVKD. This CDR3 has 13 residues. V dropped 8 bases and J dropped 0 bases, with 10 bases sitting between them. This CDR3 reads CAIGEVANYGYTF. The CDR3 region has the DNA TGTGCCATCGGGGAGGTAGCTAACTATGGCTACACCTTC.

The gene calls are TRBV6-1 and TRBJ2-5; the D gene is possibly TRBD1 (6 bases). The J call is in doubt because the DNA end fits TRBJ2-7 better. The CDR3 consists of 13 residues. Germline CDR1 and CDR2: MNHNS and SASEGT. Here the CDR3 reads CASSAEQGYEQYF. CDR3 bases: TGTGCCAGCAGTGCCGAACAGGGCTACGAGCAGTACTTC.

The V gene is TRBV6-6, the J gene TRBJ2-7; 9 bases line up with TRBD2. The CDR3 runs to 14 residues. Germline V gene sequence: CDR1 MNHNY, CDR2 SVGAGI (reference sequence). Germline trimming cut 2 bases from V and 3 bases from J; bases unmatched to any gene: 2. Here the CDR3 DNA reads TGTGCCAGCAGTTACAGCGGGAGGCTCTACGAGCAGTACTTC. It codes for CASSYSGRLYEQYF.

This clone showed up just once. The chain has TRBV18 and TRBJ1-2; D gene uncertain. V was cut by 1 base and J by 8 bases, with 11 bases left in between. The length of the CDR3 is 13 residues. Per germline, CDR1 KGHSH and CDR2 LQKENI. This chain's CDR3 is CASSPQGVEGYTF. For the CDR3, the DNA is TGTGCCAGCTCACCACAGGGAGTCGAAGGCTACACCTTC.

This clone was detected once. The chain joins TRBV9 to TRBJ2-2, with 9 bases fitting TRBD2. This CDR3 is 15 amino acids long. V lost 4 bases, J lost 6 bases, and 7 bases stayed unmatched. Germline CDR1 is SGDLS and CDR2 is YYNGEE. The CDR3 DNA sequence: TGTGCCAGCAGCCCGGGACTAGCTATTTCCGGGGAGCTGTTTTTT. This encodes CASSPGLAISGELFF.

CDR3 sequence: CASSLRSRGGGGTDTQYF. CDR3 bases: TGTGCCAGCAGTTTAAGGTCCCGCGGGGGGGGTGGCACAGATACGCAGTATTTT. The V and J genes are TRBV27 and TRBJ2-3; 9 bases align to TRBD2. The CDR3 has 18 amino acids. Germline loops: CDR1 MNHEY, CDR2 SMNVEV (reference sequence). V gave up 2 bases and J gave up 1 base; unmatched junction bases: 10.